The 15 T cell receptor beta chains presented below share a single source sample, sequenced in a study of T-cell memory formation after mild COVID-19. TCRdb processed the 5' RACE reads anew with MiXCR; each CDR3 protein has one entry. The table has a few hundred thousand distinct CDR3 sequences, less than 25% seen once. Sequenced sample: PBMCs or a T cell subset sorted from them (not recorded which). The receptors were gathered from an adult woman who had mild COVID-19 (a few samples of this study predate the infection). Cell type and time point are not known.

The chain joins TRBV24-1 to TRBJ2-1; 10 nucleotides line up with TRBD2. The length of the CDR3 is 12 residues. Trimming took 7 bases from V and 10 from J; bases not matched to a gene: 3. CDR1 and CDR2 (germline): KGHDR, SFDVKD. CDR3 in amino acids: CATRLSGGEQFF. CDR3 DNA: TGTGCCACCAGGCTTAGCGGGGGGGAGCAGTTCTTC.

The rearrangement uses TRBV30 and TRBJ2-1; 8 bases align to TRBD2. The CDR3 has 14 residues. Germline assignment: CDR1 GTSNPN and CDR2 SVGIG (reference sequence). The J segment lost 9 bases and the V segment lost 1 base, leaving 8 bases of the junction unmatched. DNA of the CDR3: TGTGCCTGGAGTGACGGAGGACTAGCCGTTGAGCAGTTCTTC. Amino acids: CAWSDGGLAVEQFF.

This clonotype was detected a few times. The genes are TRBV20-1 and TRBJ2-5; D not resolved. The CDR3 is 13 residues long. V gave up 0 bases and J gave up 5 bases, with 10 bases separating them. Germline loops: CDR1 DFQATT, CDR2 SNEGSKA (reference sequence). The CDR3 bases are TGCAGTGCTAGAGATGATCCGGATGAGACCCAGTACTTC. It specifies CSARDDPDETQYF.

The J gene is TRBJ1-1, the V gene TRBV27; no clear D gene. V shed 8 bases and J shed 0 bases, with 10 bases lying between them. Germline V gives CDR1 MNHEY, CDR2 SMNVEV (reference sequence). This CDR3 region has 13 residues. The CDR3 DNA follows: TGTGCCAGCGGTCTGGCGGTGAACACTGAAGCTTTCTTT. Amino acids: CASGLAVNTEAFF.

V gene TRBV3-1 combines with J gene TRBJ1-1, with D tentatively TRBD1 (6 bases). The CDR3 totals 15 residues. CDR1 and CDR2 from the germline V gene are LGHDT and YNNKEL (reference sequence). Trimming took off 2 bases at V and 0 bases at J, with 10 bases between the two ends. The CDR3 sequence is CASSQFSGVNTEAFF. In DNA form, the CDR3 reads TGTGCCAGCAGCCAATTCTCAGGGGTGAACACTGAAGCTTTCTTT.

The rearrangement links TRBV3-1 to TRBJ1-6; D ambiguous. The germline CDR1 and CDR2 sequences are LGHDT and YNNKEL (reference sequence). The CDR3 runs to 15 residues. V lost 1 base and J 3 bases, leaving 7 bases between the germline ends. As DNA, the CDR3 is TGTGCCAGCAGCCAAGGGCGTGTCTATAATTCACCCCTCCACTTT. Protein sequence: CASSQGRVYNSPLHF.

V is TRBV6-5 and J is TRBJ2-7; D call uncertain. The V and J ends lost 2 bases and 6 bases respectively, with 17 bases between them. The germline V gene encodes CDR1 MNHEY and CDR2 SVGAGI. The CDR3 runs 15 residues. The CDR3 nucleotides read TGTGCCAGCAGTTACGAGAATTCCGGTTTCGGCGAGCAGTACTTC. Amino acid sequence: CASSYENSGFGEQYF.

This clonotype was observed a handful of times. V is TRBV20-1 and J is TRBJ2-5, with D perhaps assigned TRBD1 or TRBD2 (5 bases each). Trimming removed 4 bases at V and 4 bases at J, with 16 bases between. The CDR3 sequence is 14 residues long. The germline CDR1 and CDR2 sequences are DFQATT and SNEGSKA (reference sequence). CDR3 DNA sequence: TGCAGTGCTAACCCCAGGGTGAGGGGAGAGACCCAGTACTTC. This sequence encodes CSANPRVRGETQYF.

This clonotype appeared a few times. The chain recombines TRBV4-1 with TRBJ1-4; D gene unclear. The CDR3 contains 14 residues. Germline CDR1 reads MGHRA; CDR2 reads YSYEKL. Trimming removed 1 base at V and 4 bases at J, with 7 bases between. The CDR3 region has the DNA TGCGCCAGCAGCCAAGTTGCGCGTAATGAAAAACTGTTTTTT. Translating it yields CASSQVARNEKLFF.

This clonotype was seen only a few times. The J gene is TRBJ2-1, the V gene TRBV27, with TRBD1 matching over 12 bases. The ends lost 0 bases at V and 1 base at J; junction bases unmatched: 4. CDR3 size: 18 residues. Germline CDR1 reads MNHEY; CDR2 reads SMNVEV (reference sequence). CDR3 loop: CASSLSGTGGLSYNEQFF. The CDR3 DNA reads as TGTGCCAGCAGTTTATCCGGGACAGGGGGCCTATCCTACAATGAGCAGTTCTTC.

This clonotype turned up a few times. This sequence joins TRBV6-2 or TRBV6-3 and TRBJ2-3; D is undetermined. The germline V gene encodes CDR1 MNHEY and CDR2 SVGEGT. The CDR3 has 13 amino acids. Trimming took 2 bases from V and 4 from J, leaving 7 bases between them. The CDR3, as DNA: TGTGCCAGCAGTTACGATTTCGCAGATACGCAGTATTTT. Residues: CASSYDFADTQYF.

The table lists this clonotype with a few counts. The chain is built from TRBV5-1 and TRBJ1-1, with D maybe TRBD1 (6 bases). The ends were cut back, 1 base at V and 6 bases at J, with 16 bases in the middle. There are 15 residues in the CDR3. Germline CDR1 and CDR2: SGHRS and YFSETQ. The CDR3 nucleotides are TGCGCCAGCAGCTTGTCACAGGGAGGAATGGCTGAAGCTTTCTTT. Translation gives CASSLSQGGMAEAFF.

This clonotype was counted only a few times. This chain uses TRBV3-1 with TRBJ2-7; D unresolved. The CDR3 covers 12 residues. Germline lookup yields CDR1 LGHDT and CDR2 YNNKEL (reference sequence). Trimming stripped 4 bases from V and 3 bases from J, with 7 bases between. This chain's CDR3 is CASSRVGYEQYF. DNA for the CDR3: TGTGCCAGCAGCCGGGTCGGCTACGAGCAGTACTTC.

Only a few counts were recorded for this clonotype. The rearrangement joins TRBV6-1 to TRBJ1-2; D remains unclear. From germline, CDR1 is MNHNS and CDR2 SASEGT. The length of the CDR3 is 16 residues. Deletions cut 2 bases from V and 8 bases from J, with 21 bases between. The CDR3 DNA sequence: TGTGCCAGCAGTGAACGGGCCAGACACGAAACCAGGGGCTACACCTTC. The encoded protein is CASSERARHETRGYTF.

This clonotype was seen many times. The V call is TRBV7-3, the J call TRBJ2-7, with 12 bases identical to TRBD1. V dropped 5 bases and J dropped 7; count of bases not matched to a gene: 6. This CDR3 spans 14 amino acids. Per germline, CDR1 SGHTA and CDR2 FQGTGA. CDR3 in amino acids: CASSPGTGGREQYF. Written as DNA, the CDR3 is TGTGCCAGCAGCCCCGGGACAGGGGGCAGGGAGCAGTACTTC.